This T cell receptor (beta chain) was captured in a study of OX40 agonist ivuxolimab in advanced cancers. At the level of the study: Patients assigned to dose escalation were diagnosed with hepatocellular carcinoma, melanoma, renal cell or head and neck cancer. Those enrolled were 80% to 85% male, with a mean age of approximately 60 years and ages from roughly 20 to 85. Notes on the study in general: In general, CD8+ T cells held more expanded clones than CD4+ did, on average. Some nonresponders additionally presented with little normalized T-cell clonal expansion.

V was cut by 1 base and J by 0 bases, with 11 bases left in between. The CDR3 totals 15 residues. Germline V gene sequence: CDR1 SGHNT, CDR2 YYREEE (reference sequence). Notes on this clone: What it binds is unknown.

The table came from immunoSEQ multiplex PCR; TCRdb's copy has only in-frame clones and leaves some out. The sample has roughly 42,000 clones, approximately 86% seen once. The sequence came from an adult with an advanced solid tumor such as melanoma, head and neck, liver or kidney cancer. Sequences were derived from CD4+ or CD8+ T cells sorted from blood, sampled in a trial of the OX40 agonist ivuxolimab. The V call is TRBV5-4, the J call TRBJ2-7, with a weak D call TRBD2 (7 bases). The CDR3 loop is CASSLRGGSSYEQYF. The CDR3 DNA sequence: TGTGCCAGCAGCTTGAGGGGGGGAAGCTCCTACGAGCAGTACTTC.